These 7 T cell receptor beta chains share one sample of origin, sequenced in a study of early T cells in non-severe SARS-CoV-2 infection. TCRdb re-called the 5' RACE reads with MiXCR, one entry per CDR3 protein. This table holds 80,000 to 95,000 distinct CDR3 sequences, roughly 15% found once. The specimen sequenced was whole blood. Every receptor here comes from an adult who was a healthcare worker with PCR-confirmed SARS-CoV-2 infection or an uninfected control (not recorded which).

The chain carries TRBV5-4 and TRBJ1-3; the match to TRBD1 covers 10 bases. V was pared by 0 bases and J by 2 bases, with 2 bases of the junction left unmatched. CDR3 length: 16 residues. From germline, CDR1 is SGHNT and CDR2 YYREEE (reference sequence). CDR3 sequence (DNA): TGTGCCAGCAGCTTGGGGGACAGGGGTCCTGGAAACACCATATATTTT. It specifies CASSLGDRGPGNTIYF.

The genes are TRBV19 and TRBJ1-1; the D gene is possibly TRBD1 (6 bases). The germline V and J ends were trimmed by 1 base and 12 bases, with 15 bases remaining between them. This CDR3 spans 13 amino acids. Germline CDR1 reads LNHDA; CDR2 reads SQIVND (reference sequence). CDR3: CASSIALGTFTFF. DNA of the CDR3: TGTGCCAGTAGTATAGCCCTCGGGACATTTACTTTCTTT.

This clonotype has ten or more counts. V and J are TRBV11-2 and TRBJ2-4, with 11 bases lining up with TRBD1. The CDR3 loop spans 16 amino acids. The V and J ends lost 4 bases and 9 bases, in that order; junction bases with no gene match: 11. Germline-derived CDR1 and CDR2 are SGHAT and FQNNGV. The CDR3 protein is CASSSAGTGGISIQYF. CDR3 in DNA: TGTGCCAGCAGCTCCGCTGGGACAGGGGGTATCAGCATTCAGTACTTC.

This clonotype was recorded many times. The rearrangement joins TRBV12-3 or TRBV12-4 to TRBJ2-1; 7 nucleotides match TRBD2. V gave up 0 bases and J gave up 12 bases; unmatched junction bases: 5. The CDR3 sequence is 13 residues long. CDR3 amino acids: CASSLASGLVQFF. The CDR3 nucleotides read TGTGCCAGCAGTTTAGCTAGCGGGTTGGTGCAGTTCTTC.

This clonotype was observed at least ten times. This sequence joins TRBV18 and TRBJ1-4, with D hard to call. Trimming removed 3 bases from V and 4 bases from J, with 9 bases in between. The length of the CDR3 is 14 residues. Germline V CDR1 and CDR2: KGHSH, LQKENI. The CDR3 DNA is TGTGCCAGCTCACCCCCGACCCGTAATGAAAAACTGTTTTTT. The encoded protein is CASSPPTRNEKLFF.

This clonotype was seen more than once but under ten times. The chain carries TRBV20-1 and TRBJ1-2, with 7 nucleotides matching TRBD1. The CDR3 has 14 amino acids. Per germline, CDR1 DFQATT and CDR2 SNEGSKA (reference sequence). V was clipped by 3 bases and J by 6 bases; unmatched bases: 10. DNA of the CDR3: TGCAGTGCTAGGACAGGGAAAAGCAGCCATGGCTACACCTTC. Translating gives CSARTGKSSHGYTF.

The chain carries TRBV19 and TRBJ2-7; no clear D gene. Trimming took off 7 bases at V and 2 bases at J, with 12 bases between the two ends. The CDR3 contains 13 residues. CDR1 and CDR2 (germline): LNHDA, SQIVND (reference sequence). CDR3 in DNA: TGTGCCAGTACCCCAAGTCCTCCCTACGAGCAGTACTTC. It specifies CASTPSPPYEQYF.